Below, 26 T cell receptor beta chains from the same sample are listed, as sequenced in a study of a mutant IDH1 vaccine in newly diagnosed glioma (dated by TCRdb to the early 2020s). The time point label corresponds to: week 5, during vaccination. A 20-mer mutant IDH1 peptide at 300 micrograms in Montanide made up each vaccine dose, which was injected subcutaneously together with topical imiquimod. These receptors lack a known antigen. The library came from the immunoSEQ multiplex PCR assay. What TCRdb holds here is the immuneACCESS table cut down to in-frame rearrangements. Part of the clones is not present; checked against another copy, under half of the missing clones reflect an unresolved V gene, and the others are unexplained. The sample includes around 29,000 clones, with roughly 90% observed a single time. The ten largest clones take up under 4% of the sample. The starting material was peripheral blood mononuclear cells (PBMCs), obtained from a glioma patient whose treatment included an IDH1 peptide vaccine. Receptors originate from a woman in her forties with glioma. Some clones in this sample may be carry-over from other donors' samples.

The chain is built from TRBV28 and TRBJ1-5, with D possibly TRBD1 on 6 matching bases. Deletions cut 1 base from V and 0 bases from J, with 22 bases between. Germline CDR1 and CDR2: MDHEN and SYDVKM. The CDR3 sequence is 20 residues long. The DNA for the CDR3 is TGTGCCAGCAGTTTATCGCACCTAATGAGCAGGGGTCATAGCAATCAGCCCCAGCATTTT. This sequence encodes CASSLSHLMSRGHSNQPQHF.

The rearrangement uses TRBV28 and TRBJ2-7; 8 nucleotides match TRBD2. Looked up from germline, CDR1 is MDHEN and CDR2 is SYDVKM. There are 16 residues in the CDR3. The trim removed 4 bases at V and 2 bases at J, leaving 10 bases unmatched. The CDR3 is CASSSPKGSGTYEQYF. Here the CDR3 DNA reads TGTGCCAGCAGTTCCCCTAAGGGTAGCGGGACCTACGAGCAGTACTTC.

The CDR3: CASSLGPAGGGDTQYF. The CDR3, as DNA: TGCGCCAGCAGCTTGGGTCCGGCGGGGGGTGGAGATACGCAGTATTTT. The rearrangement joins TRBV5-1 to TRBJ2-3; TRBD2 agrees at 8 bases. V lost 0 bases to trimming and J lost 5 bases; unmatched junction nucleotides: 8. The CDR3 covers 16 residues. Germline V gives CDR1 SGHRS, CDR2 YFSETQ.

The chain uses TRBV6-5 and TRBJ2-2; D may be TRBD1 or TRBD2 (5 bases each). V was pared by 10 bases and J by 4 bases, with 13 bases between. There are 13 residues in the CDR3. Germline CDR1 reads MNHEY; CDR2 reads SVGAGI. The CDR3 DNA is TGTGCCACCTCAGAGAGGGGCACCGGGGAGCTGTTTTTT. Protein product: CATSERGTGELFF.

The V and J genes are TRBV5-5 and TRBJ1-5, with 7 bases matching TRBD1. Germline V gene data show CDR1 as SGHKS and CDR2 as YYEKEE (reference sequence). The CDR3 sequence is 17 residues long. V trimming: 4 bases; J trimming: 3 bases; junction bases outside the gene matches: 13. CDR3 DNA: TGTGCCAGCAGCCCCCAACCCCAGGGGGATATCAATCAGCCCCAGCATTTT. This translates into CASSPQPQGDINQPQHF.

The rearrangement uses TRBV15 and TRBJ2-7, with D unclear. CDR3 length: 14 residues. Trimming left V 0 bases short and J 7 bases short, with 13 bases between. Germline values: CDR1 LNHNV, CDR2 YYDKDF (reference sequence). The DNA of the CDR3 is TGTGCCACCAGCAGAGATGTAAGGGCCGGGGAGCAGTACTTC. It is translated as CATSRDVRAGEQYF.

This chain connects TRBV7-2 to TRBJ1-1, with D maybe TRBD1 (5 bases). From germline, CDR1 is SGHTA and CDR2 FQGNSA. Trimming stripped 5 bases from V and 1 base from J, with 11 bases between. The length of the CDR3 is 14 residues. CDR3 bases: TGTGCCAGCAGCCCCCAGAGGGGGAACACTGAAGCTTTCTTT. Protein product: CASSPQRGNTEAFF.

The chain couples TRBV7-2 to TRBJ2-3, with 10 bases identical to TRBD2. Trimming cost V 4 bases and J 5 bases; bases outside gene matches: 3. The CDR3 consists of 14 residues. CDR1 is SGHTA and CDR2 is FQGNSA in the germline V gene. In nucleotides, the CDR3 is TGTGCCAGCAGCTCCCGGACTAGCGGAGATACGCAGTATTTT. Protein sequence: CASSSRTSGDTQYF.

This sequence joins TRBV7-9 and TRBJ2-1, with unresolved D. Trimming took off 1 base at V and 5 bases at J, with 3 bases between the two ends. The germline V gene encodes CDR1 SEHNR and CDR2 FQNEAQ (reference sequence). This CDR3 has 12 residues. The CDR3 sequence is CASSLGNNEQFF. CDR3 nucleotide sequence: TGTGCCAGCAGCTTAGGCAACAATGAGCAGTTCTTC.

This chain joins TRBV7-3 and TRBJ2-5; 9 bases are a match to TRBD2. Germline V lookup: CDR1 SGHTA, CDR2 FQGTGA. The CDR3 covers 17 residues. J gave up 5 bases and V 4 bases, and 14 bases lay outside the gene matches. The CDR3, as DNA: TGTGCCAGCAGCTCCACTAGCGGGCCCGGGATGATGGAGACCCAGTACTTC. Translation gives CASSSTSGPGMMETQYF.

The CDR3 DNA is TGTGCCAGCAGCGGCTATGGCTACACCTTC. This sequence encodes CASSGYGYTF. The chain employs TRBV28 and TRBJ1-2; D is unresolved. The CDR3 is 10 residues long. The V end lost 6 bases, the J end lost 4 bases, and 3 bases lay between the germline ends. Per germline, CDR1 MDHEN and CDR2 SYDVKM.

J is TRBJ2-5 and V is TRBV25-1; 7 bases match TRBD2. Germline V CDR1 and CDR2: MGHDK, SYGVNS. Unmatched junction bases numbered 10, after V lost 3 bases and J lost 0 bases. The CDR3 has 17 residues. The CDR3 DNA sequence: TGTGCCAGCAGTGAGGGGGGAGCGGGGCCGAACCAAGAGACCCAGTACTTC. Protein sequence: CASSEGGAGPNQETQYF.

The rearrangement joins TRBV20-1 to TRBJ1-1; D is uncertain. This CDR3 is 11 amino acids long. Germline V CDR1 and CDR2: DFQATT, SNEGSKA (reference sequence). V lost 3 bases and J lost 1, with 3 bases in between. The CDR3 sequence is CSASRNTEAFF. CDR3 coding DNA: TGCAGTGCTAGCAGGAACACTGAAGCTTTCTTT.

The V call is TRBV11-1, the J call TRBJ2-3; 7 bases match TRBD1. This CDR3 spans 17 amino acids. V trimming: 4 bases; J trimming: 3 bases; junction bases outside the gene matches: 13. Germline V CDR1 and CDR2: SGHAT, FQDESV (reference sequence). The CDR3 spells CASSSTSNRGATDTQYF. Written as DNA, the CDR3 is TGTGCCAGCAGCTCAACAAGTAACAGGGGTGCGACAGATACGCAGTATTTT.

This chain links TRBV5-1 with TRBJ2-3, with D perhaps TRBD2 (6 bases). This CDR3 comprises 17 residues. The V end was cut by 2 bases, the J end by 0 bases, with 16 bases between. The germline gives CDR1 SGHRS, CDR2 YFSETQ. The CDR3 DNA follows: TGCGCCAGCAGCTTTGGGCCCCGGGACTCCAGCACAGATACGCAGTATTTT. Residues: CASSFGPRDSSTDTQYF. Drawing the rest from reference TRBV5-1 and TRBJ2-3, the complete variable domain is KAGVTQTPRYLIKTRGQQVTLSCSPISGHRSVSWYQQTPGQGLQFLFEYFSETQRNKGNFPGRFSGRQFSNSRSEMNVSTLELGDSALYLCASSFGPRDSSTDTQYFGPGTRLTVL.

The chain joins TRBV9 to TRBJ2-1; no firm D call. From germline, CDR1 is SGDLS and CDR2 YYNGEE. Trimming cost V 4 bases and J 8 bases, with 7 bases left between them. This CDR3 comprises 11 residues. CDR3 nucleotide sequence: TGTGCCAGCAGCCCTCGGGATGAGCAGTTCTTC. Protein sequence: CASSPRDEQFF.

This sequence joins TRBV2 and TRBJ1-2, with D uncertain. Trimming pared 8 bases from V and 3 bases from J, leaving 16 bases between. Germline V gene lookup returns CDR1 SNHLY and CDR2 FYNNEI. The CDR3 consists of 14 residues. The CDR3 DNA is TGTGCCAGCCTTGAGGGCGGTTTAGACTATGGCTACACCTTC. Residues: CASLEGGLDYGYTF.

The chain recombines TRBV28 with TRBJ2-3; 7 positions agree with TRBD2. Germline lookup yields CDR1 MDHEN and CDR2 SYDVKM. The CDR3 length is 16 residues. V shed 7 bases and J 2 bases; nucleotides not matched to a gene: 12. The CDR3 DNA reads as TGTGCCAGCACTCGATTAGCGGGCGGTACCACAGATACGCAGTATTTT. This codes for CASTRLAGGTTDTQYF.

This chain uses TRBV7-9 with TRBJ2-3; D uncertain. The CDR3 runs to 18 residues. Germline V gene sequence: CDR1 SEHNR, CDR2 FQNEAQ (reference sequence). The V end was cut by 3 bases, the J end by 1 base, with 20 bases between. In DNA, the CDR3 is TGTGCCAGCAGCTTGGATCATTTGCTGGGTATGGGCACAGATACGCAGTATTTT. It yields the protein CASSLDHLLGMGTDTQYF.

The CDR3 DNA sequence: TGCGCCAGCAGCCCAGGAGTTGCGGAGGAGACCCAGTACTTC. This codes for CASSPGVAEETQYF. The genes are TRBV5-1 and TRBJ2-5; no firm D call. The germline V gene has CDR1 SGHRS and CDR2 YFSETQ. The CDR3 spans 14 residues. V dropped 4 bases and J dropped 5 bases, with 15 bases sitting between them.

V is TRBV7-2 and J is TRBJ2-3; D assignment may be TRBD1 or TRBD2 (5 bases each). This CDR3 spans 13 amino acids. Trimming pared 5 bases from V and 5 bases from J, leaving 11 bases between. Germline CDR1 and CDR2: SGHTA and FQGNSA. CDR3 DNA: TGTGCCAGCAGCCGGGGCCAACTAGATACGCAGTATTTT. It encodes CASSRGQLDTQYF.

The chain has TRBV28 and TRBJ2-7; TRBD2 aligns across 11 bases. The CDR3 has 16 amino acids. Germline trimming cut 1 base from V and 1 base from J; bases unmatched to any gene: 3. Germline CDR1 is MDHEN and CDR2 is SYDVKM. The CDR3 nucleotides are TGTGCCAGCAGTTTATCTAGCGGGAGGTCGTCCTACGAGCAGTACTTC. Its protein is CASSLSSGRSSYEQYF.

The DNA of the CDR3 is TGCAGCGTTGATGACAGGTTGGAGACCCAGTACTTC. Translated: CSVDDRLETQYF. The chain is built from TRBV29-1 and TRBJ2-5, with D possibly TRBD1 on 6 matching bases. V dropped 3 bases and J dropped 5 bases, with 10 bases sitting between them. Germline V gene sequence: CDR1 SQVTM, CDR2 ANQGSEA. The CDR3 is made up of 12 amino acids.

The chain joins TRBV4-3 to TRBJ1-6, with D possibly TRBD1 on 5 matching bases. Trimming stripped 2 bases from V and 9 bases from J, with 14 bases between. The CDR3 runs 15 residues. The V gene's germline CDR1 is LGHNA and CDR2 YSLEER. CDR3 DNA sequence: TGCGCCAGCAGCCAACGGGGGAGCTCCGCTTCACCCCTCCACTTT. It encodes CASSQRGSSASPLHF.

The chain recombines TRBV20-1 with TRBJ2-3; no firm D call. V was cut by 1 base and J by 4 bases, with 3 bases left in between. Germline assignment: CDR1 DFQATT and CDR2 SNEGSKA (reference sequence). The CDR3 has 11 residues. The CDR3 reads CSARAPDTQYF. CDR3 in DNA: TGCAGTGCTAGAGCGCCAGATACGCAGTATTTT.

V gene TRBV11-2 combines with J gene TRBJ2-5; 8 bases are a match to TRBD2. There are 16 residues in the CDR3. The J segment lost 1 base and the V segment lost 5 bases, leaving 9 bases of the junction unmatched. Germline V gene lookup returns CDR1 SGHAT and CDR2 FQNNGV. Written as DNA, the CDR3 is TGTGCCAGCAGCAAAAGGGCGGCGGGGGGCCAAGAGACCCAGTACTTC. This translates into CASSKRAAGGQETQYF. The variable domain in full, with the rest retrieved from reference TRBV11-2 and TRBJ2-5, is EAGVAQSPRYKIIEKRQSVAFWCNPISGHATLYWYQQILGQGPKLLIQFQNNGVVDDSQLPKDRFSAERLKGVDSTLKIQPAKLEDSAVYLCASSKRAAGGQETQYFGPGTRLLVL.